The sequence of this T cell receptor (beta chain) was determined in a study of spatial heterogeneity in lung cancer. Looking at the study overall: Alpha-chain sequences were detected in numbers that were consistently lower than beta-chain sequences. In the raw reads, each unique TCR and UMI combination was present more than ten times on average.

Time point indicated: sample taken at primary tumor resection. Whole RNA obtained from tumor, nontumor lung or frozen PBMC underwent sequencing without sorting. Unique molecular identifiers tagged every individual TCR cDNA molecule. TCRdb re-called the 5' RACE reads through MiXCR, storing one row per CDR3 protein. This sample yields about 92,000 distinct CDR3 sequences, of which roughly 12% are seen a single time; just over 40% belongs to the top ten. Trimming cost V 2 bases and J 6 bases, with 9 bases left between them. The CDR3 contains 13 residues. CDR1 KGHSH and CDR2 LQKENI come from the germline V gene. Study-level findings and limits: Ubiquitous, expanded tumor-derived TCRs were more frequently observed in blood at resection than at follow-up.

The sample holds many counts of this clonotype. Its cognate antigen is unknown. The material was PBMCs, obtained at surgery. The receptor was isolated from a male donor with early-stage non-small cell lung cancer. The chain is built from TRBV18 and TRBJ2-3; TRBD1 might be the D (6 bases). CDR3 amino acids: CASSPGQGDTQYF. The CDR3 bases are TGTGCCAGCTCACCAGGGCAGGGGGATACGCAGTATTTT.